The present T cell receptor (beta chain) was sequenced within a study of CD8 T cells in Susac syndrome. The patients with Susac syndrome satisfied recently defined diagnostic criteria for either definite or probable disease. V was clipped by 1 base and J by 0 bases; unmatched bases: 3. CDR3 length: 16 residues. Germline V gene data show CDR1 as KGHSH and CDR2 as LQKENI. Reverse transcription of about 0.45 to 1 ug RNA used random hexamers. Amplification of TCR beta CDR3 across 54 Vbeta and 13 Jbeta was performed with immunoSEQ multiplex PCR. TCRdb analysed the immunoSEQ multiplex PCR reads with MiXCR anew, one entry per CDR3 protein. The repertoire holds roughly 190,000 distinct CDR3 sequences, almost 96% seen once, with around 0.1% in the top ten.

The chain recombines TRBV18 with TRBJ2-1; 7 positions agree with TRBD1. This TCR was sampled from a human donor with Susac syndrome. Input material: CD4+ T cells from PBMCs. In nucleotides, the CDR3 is TGTGCCAGCTCACCACAGGGGGACAGCTCCTACAATGAGCAGTTCTTC. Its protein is CASSPQGDSSYNEQFF.